This note documents a single T cell receptor (beta chain) sequence. What it binds is not known. This specimen belongs to a study of T cell repertoires in cytomegalovirus infection. Study background: CMV infection together with matching HLA type was indicated by public TCR beta signatures. Findings and limits, study-wide: What dominated the ex vivo response were HLA-C-restricted CMV-specific TCR beta clonotypes. Carriers of CMV and the relevant HLA type were discriminated by public TCR beta frequency.

MiXCR was run by TCRdb on the reads, yielding one entry per CDR3 protein. The sample records hundreds of thousands of distinct CDR3 sequences, approximately 18% being singletons. V gave up 3 bases and J gave up 10 bases, with 10 bases separating them. CDR1 and CDR2 from the germline V gene are MDHEN and SYDVKM. This CDR3 has 12 amino acids. V is TRBV28 and J is TRBJ2-1; D gene uncertain. The TCR comes from a human donor in good health (CMV status not recorded). Some clones in this sample may be carry-over from other donors' samples. The sample taken for sequencing was PBMCs. CDR3 sequence: CASSFRLREQFF. CDR3 DNA sequence: TGTGCCAGCAGTTTTCGTCTCCGAGAGCAGTTCTTC.